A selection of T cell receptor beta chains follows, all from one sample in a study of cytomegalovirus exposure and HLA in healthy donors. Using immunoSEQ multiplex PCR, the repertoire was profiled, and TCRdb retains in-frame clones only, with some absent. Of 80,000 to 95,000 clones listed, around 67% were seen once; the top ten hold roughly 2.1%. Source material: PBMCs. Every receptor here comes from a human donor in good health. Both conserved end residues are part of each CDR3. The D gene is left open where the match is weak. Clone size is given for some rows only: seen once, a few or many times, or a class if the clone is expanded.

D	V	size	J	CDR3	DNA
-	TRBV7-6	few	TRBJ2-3	CASSLRGERVEDTQYF	TGTGCCAGCAGCTTACGTGGGGAGAGGGTAGAAGATACGCAGTATTTT
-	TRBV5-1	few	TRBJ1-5	CASSLDGNQPQHF	TGCGCCAGCAGCTTGGACGGGAATCAGCCCCAGCATTTT
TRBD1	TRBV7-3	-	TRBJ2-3	CASSLWGQDVTDAQYF	TGTGCCAGCAGCTTATGGGGACAGGACGTTACAGATGCGCAGTATTTT
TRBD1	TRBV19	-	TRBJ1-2	CASQPGTDYGYTF	TGTGCCAGTCAACCGGGGACAGATTATGGCTACACCTTC
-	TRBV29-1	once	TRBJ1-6	CSVEERGFLHF	TGCAGCGTTGAAGAACGAGGGTTCCTCCACTTT
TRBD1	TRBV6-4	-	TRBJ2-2	CASKMGQDTGELFF	TGTGCCAGCAAAATGGGACAGGACACCGGGGAGCTGTTTTTT
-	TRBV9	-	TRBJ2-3	CASSATRRQNTDTQYF	TGTGCCAGCAGCGCCACGCGTAGACAGAATACAGATACGCAGTATTTT
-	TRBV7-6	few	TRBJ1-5	CASSTGTSNQPQHF	TGTGCCAGCAGTACCGGGACTTCAAATCAGCCCCAGCATTTT
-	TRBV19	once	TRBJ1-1	CASSITTQVMNTEAFF	TGTGCCAGTAGTATAACCACCCAGGTTATGAACACTGAAGCTTTCTTT
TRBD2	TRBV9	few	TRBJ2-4	CASSVALADYIQYF	TGTGCCAGCAGCGTAGCCCTAGCGGATTACATTCAGTACTTC
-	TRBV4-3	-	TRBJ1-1	CASSQADRMNTEAFF	TGCGCCAGCAGCCAAGCCGACAGGATGAACACTGAAGCTTTCTTT
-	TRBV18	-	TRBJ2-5	CASSPLRETQYF	TGTGCCAGCTCACCCCTAAGAGAGACCCAGTACTTC
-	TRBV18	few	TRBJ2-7	CASSPSATGGRYEQYF	TGTGCCAGCTCACCGTCCGCCACGGGGGGCCGATACGAGCAGTACTTC
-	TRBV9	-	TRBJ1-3	CASSGSGLTGNTIYF	TGTGCCAGCAGCGGCAGCGGGCTGACTGGAAACACCATATATTTT
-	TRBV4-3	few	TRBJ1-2	CASSQDFTAYGYTF	TGCGCCAGCAGCCAAGATTTTACAGCATATGGCTACACCTTC
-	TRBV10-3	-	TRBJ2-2	CAIRGRQNTGELFF	TGTGCCATCAGGGGGCGACAGAACACCGGGGAGCTGTTTTTT
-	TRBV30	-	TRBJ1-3	CAWSEGLLHRSGNTIYF	TGTGCCTGGAGCGAGGGTTTGCTACACCGCTCTGGAAACACCATATATTTT
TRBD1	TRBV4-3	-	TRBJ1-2	CASSQEGGWTGGGYTF	TGCGCCAGCAGCCAAGAGGGGGGGTGGACAGGGGGTGGCTACACCTTC
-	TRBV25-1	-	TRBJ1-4	CASSPPRIANEKLFF	TGTGCCAGCAGCCCGCCCCGAATAGCTAATGAAAAACTGTTTTTT
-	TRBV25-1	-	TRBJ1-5	CASSEYGLASQHF	TGTGCCAGCAGTGAATATGGGCTTGCATCACAGCATTTT
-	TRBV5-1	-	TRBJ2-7	CASSLVAERWYF	TGCGCCAGCAGCTTGGTAGCTGAGCGGTGGTACTTC
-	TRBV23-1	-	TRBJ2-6	CASSQSQPPRPGANVLTF	TGCGCCAGCAGTCAATCGCAGCCCCCCAGGCCTGGGGCCAACGTCCTGACTTTC
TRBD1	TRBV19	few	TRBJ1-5	CASREGQGARQPQHF	TGTGCCAGTAGGGAGGGACAGGGGGCGCGTCAGCCCCAGCATTTT
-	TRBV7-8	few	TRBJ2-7	CASSNSGTYEQYF	TGTGCCAGCAGCAATAGCGGAACCTACGAGCAGTACTTC
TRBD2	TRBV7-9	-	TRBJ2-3	CASSLSSSGAADHTQYF	TGTGCCAGCAGCTTATCGTCTAGCGGGGCAGCCGATCATACGCAGTATTTT
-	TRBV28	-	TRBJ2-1	CASDQAPYNEQFF	TGTGCCAGCGACCAGGCCCCCTACAATGAGCAGTTCTTC
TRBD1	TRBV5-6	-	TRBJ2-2	CASSPGTGTGELFF	TGTGCCAGCAGCCCGGGGACAGGCACCGGGGAGCTGTTTTTT
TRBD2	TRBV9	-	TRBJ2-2	CASSVASGALNTGELFF	TGTGCCAGCAGCGTTGCTAGCGGGGCCCTGAACACCGGGGAGCTGTTTTTT
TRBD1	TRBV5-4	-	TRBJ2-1	CASRPGQGNEQFF	TGTGCCAGCAGACCGGGACAGGGCAATGAGCAGTTCTTC
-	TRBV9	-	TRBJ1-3	CASSVGWGGSGNTIYF	TGTGCCAGCAGCGTAGGGTGGGGGGGCTCTGGAAACACCATATATTTT
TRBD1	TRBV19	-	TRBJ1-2	CASSPYGGRGWYGYTF	TGTGCCAGTAGTCCCTACGGGGGCAGGGGGTGGTATGGCTACACCTTC
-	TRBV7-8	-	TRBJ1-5	CASSSRGDQPQHF	TGTGCCAGCAGCTCACGGGGGGATCAGCCCCAGCATTTT
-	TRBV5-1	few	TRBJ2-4	CASSIEQGRSNIQYF	TGCGCCAGCAGCATAGAACAGGGCCGTAGCAACATTCAGTACTTC
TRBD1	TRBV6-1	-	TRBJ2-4	CASSPTTGDIQYF	TGTGCCAGCAGTCCTACGACAGGGGACATTCAGTACTTC
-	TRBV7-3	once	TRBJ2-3	CASSFSGVSADTQYF	TGTGCCAGCAGCTTCTCAGGGGTTTCAGCAGATACGCAGTATTTT
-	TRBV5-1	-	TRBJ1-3	CASSRRAGLFGNTIYF	TGCGCCAGCAGCCGGCGGGCAGGTTTGTTCGGAAACACCATATATTTT
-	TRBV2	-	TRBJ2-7	CASSENRAGYEQYF	TGTGCCAGCAGTGAAAACAGGGCTGGGTACGAGCAGTACTTC
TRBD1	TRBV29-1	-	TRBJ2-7	CSVAWDRGREQYF	TGCAGCGTTGCCTGGGACAGGGGGCGCGAGCAGTACTTC
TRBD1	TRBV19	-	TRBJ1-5	CASSIRRLGGSNQPQHF	TGTGCCAGTAGTATCCGGCGTTTAGGGGGCAGCAATCAGCCCCAGCATTTT
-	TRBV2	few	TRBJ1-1	CASTRLRGNTEAFF	TGTGCCAGCACCAGACTCAGAGGCAACACTGAAGCTTTCTTT
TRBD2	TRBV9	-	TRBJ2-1	CASSAGLAGGNEQFF	TGTGCCAGCAGCGCAGGACTAGCGGGGGGTAATGAGCAGTTCTTC
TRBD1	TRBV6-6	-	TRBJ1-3	CASSWGTGASGNTIYF	TGTGCCAGCAGTTGGGGGACAGGGGCTTCCGGAAACACCATATATTTT
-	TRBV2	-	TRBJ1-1	CASSEMGANTEAFF	TGTGCCAGCAGTGAAATGGGAGCGAACACTGAAGCTTTCTTT
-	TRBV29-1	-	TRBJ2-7	CSVQTGDEQYF	TGCAGCGTCCAAACGGGTGACGAGCAGTACTTC
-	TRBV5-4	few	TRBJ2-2	CASSLTGFSGELFF	TGTGCCAGCAGCTTGACGGGATTCTCCGGGGAGCTGTTTTTT
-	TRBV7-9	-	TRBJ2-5	CASTGRAFETQYF	TGTGCCAGCACTGGCAGGGCATTCGAGACCCAGTACTTC
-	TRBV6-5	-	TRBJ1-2	CASARDTNYGYTF	TGTGCCAGCGCCCGGGACACAAACTATGGCTACACCTTC
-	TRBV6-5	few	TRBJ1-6	CATTRAANSPLHF	TGTGCCACAACGCGGGCCGCAAATTCACCCCTCCACTTT
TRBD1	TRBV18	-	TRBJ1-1	CASFTDRTGNTEAFF	TGTGCCAGCTTCACCGATAGGACAGGGAACACTGAAGCTTTCTTT
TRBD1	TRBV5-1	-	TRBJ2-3	CASSFKRQGATDAQYF	TGCGCCAGCAGCTTTAAACGACAGGGGGCGACAGATGCGCAGTATTTT
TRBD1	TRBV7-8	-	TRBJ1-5	CASSQGDRVLNQPQHF	TGTGCCAGCAGCCAGGGGGACAGGGTTCTAAATCAGCCCCAGCATTTT
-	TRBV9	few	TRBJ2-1	CASSGRTNYNEQFF	TGTGCCAGCAGCGGACGGACAAACTACAATGAGCAGTTCTTC
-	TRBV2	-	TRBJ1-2	CASSDRVEYGYTF	TGTGCCAGCAGTGACAGGGTAGAATATGGCTACACCTTC
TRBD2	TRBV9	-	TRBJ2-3	CASSSRGTSGGGTQYF	TGTGCCAGCAGCTCCCGGGGGACTAGCGGGGGGGGTACGCAGTATTTT
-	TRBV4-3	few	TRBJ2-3	CASSPTSSADTQYF	TGCGCCAGCAGCCCCACTAGCAGCGCAGATACGCAGTATTTT
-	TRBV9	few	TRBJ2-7	CASSTGTPSSYEQYF	TGTGCCAGCAGCACCGGGACACCCTCCTCCTACGAGCAGTACTTC
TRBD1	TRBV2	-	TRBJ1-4	CASSPGTGSEKLFF	TGTGCCAGCAGTCCCGGGACAGGGTCGGAAAAACTGTTTTTT
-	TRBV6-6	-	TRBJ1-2	CASRRQDRNGYTF	TGTGCCAGCAGAAGACAGGATCGAAATGGCTACACCTTC
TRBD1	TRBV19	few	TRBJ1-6	CASSAGTGRYSPLHF	TGTGCCAGTAGTGCCGGGACAGGGCGTTATTCACCCCTCCACTTT
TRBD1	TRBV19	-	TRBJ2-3	CAAGDRSTDTQYF	TGTGCCGCCGGGGACAGAAGCACAGATACGCAGTATTTT